This T cell receptor beta chain was sequenced in a study of OX40 agonist ivuxolimab in advanced cancers. Here immunoSEQ multiplex PCR was the method, and the copy in TCRdb shows in-frame clones only, minus some. Of fewer than 80,000 clones in the sample, 70% to 90% were seen once. This specimen was CD4+ or CD8+ T cells sorted from blood, taken in a trial of the OX40 agonist ivuxolimab. The TCR originated in an adult with an advanced solid tumor such as melanoma, head and neck, liver or kidney cancer.

DNA for the CDR3: TGTGCCAGCAGTTCCGTGGGGGGGCAGGACGAAAAACTGTTTTTT. It translates to CASSSVGGQDEKLFF. The chain employs TRBV7-2 and TRBJ1-4, with D possibly matching TRBD1 (6 bases). Germline loops: CDR1 SGHTA, CDR2 FQGNSA. V lost 6 bases and J lost 8, with 19 bases in between. The CDR3 contains 15 residues.